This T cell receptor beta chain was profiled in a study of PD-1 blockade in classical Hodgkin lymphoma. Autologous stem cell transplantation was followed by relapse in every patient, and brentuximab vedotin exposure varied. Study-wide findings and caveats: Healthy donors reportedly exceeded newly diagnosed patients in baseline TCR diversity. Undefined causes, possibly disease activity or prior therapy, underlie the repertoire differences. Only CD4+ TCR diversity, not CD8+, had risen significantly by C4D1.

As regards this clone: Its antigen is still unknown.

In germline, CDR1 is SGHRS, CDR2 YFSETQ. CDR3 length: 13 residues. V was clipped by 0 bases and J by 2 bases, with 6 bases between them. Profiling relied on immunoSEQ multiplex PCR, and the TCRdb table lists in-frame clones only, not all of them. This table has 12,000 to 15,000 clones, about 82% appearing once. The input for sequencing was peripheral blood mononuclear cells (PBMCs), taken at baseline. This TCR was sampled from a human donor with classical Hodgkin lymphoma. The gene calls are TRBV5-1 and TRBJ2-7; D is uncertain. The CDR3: CASSLEGAYEQYF. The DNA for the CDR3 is TGCGCCAGCAGCTTGGAGGGCGCCTACGAGCAGTACTTC.